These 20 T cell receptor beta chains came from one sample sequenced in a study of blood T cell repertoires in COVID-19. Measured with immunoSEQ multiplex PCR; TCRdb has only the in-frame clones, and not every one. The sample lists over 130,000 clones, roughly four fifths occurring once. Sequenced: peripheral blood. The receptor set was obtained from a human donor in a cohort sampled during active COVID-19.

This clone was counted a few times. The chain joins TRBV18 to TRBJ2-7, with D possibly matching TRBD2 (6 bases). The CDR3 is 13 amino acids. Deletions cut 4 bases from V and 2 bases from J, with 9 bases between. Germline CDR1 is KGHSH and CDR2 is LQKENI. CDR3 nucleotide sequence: TGTGCCAGCTCACTCCCTAGCGCCTACGAGCAGTACTTC. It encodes CASSLPSAYEQYF.

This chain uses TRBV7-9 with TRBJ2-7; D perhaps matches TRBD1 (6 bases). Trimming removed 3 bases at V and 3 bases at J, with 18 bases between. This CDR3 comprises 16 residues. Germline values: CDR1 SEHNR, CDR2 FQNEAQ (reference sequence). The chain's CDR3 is CASSLAQGSIGYEQYF. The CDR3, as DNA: TGTGCCAGCAGCTTGGCCCAGGGGTCGATAGGCTACGAGCAGTACTTC.

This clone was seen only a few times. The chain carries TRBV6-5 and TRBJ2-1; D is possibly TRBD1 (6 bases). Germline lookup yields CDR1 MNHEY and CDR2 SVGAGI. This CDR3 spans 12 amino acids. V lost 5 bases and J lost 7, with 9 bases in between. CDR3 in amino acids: CASSTGQNEQFF. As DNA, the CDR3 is TGTGCCAGCAGTACAGGGCAAAATGAGCAGTTCTTC.

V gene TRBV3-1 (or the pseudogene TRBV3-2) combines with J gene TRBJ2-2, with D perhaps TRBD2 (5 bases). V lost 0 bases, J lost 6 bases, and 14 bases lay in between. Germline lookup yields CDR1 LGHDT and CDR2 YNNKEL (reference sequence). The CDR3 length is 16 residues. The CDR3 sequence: CASSQDVGRRAGELFF. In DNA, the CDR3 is TGTGCCAGCAGCCAAGATGTCGGCAGGCGGGCCGGGGAGCTGTTTTTT.

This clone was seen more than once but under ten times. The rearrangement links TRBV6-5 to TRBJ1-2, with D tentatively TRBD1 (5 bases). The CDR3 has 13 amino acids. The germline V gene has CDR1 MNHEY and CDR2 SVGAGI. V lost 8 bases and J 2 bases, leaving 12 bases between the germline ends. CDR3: CASLGRDNYGYTF. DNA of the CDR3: TGTGCCAGCCTGGGGCGGGACAACTATGGCTACACCTTC.

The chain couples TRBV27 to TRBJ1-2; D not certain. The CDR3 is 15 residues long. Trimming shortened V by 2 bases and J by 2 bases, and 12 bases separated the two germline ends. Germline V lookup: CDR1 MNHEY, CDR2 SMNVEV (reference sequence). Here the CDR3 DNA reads TGTGCCAGCAGTTTAACCCCACAGCAGAACTATGGCTACACCTTC. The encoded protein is CASSLTPQQNYGYTF.

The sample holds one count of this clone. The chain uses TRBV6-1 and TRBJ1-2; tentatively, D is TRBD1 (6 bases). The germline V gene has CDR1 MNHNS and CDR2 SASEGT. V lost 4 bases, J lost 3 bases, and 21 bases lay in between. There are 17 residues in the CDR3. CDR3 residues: CASSGTSGVGVHYGYTF. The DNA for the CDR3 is TGTGCCAGCAGTGGCACCTCAGGGGTTGGGGTTCACTATGGCTACACCTTC.

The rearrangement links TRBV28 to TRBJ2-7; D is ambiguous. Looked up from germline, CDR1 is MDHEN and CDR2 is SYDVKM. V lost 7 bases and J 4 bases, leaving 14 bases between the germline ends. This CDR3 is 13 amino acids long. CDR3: CASTSSVFYEQYF. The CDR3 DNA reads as TGTGCCAGCACCTCTTCCGTGTTTTACGAGCAGTACTTC. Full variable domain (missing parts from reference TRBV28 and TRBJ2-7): DVKVTQSSRYLVKRTGEKVFLECVQDMDHENMFWYRQDPGLGLRLIYFSYDVKMKEKGDIPEGYSVSREKKERFSLILESASTNQTSMYLCASTSSVFYEQYFGPGTRLTVT.

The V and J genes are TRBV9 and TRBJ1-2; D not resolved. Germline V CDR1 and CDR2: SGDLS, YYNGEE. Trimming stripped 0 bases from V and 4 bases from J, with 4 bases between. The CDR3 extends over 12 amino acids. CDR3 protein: CASSVGPYGYTF. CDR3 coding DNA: TGTGCCAGCAGCGTAGGGCCCTATGGCTACACCTTC.

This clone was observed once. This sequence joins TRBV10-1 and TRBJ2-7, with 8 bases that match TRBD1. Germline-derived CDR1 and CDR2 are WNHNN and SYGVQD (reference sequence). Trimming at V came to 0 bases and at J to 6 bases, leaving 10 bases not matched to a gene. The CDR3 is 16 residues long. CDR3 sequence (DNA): TGCGCCAGCAGTGAGTCGAGTCGGACAGGGTCTTCCGAGCAGTACTTC. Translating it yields CASSESSRTGSSEQYF.

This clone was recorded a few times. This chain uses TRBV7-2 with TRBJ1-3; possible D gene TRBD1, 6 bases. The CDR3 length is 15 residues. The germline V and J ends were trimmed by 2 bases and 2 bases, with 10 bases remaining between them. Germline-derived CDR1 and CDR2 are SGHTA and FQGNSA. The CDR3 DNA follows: TGTGCCAGCAGCTTATCCGGGGACACTGGAAACACCATATATTTT. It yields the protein CASSLSGDTGNTIYF.

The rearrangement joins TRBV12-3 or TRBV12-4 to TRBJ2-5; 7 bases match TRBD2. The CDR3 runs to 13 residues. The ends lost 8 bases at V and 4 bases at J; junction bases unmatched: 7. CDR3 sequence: CASARERGETQYF. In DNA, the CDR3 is TGTGCCAGCGCGCGGGAGCGCGGAGAGACCCAGTACTTC.

The CDR3 sequence is CAIPRHPGANVLTF. In nucleotides, the CDR3 is TGTGCCATCCCAAGACACCCTGGGGCCAACGTCCTGACTTTC. J is TRBJ2-6 and V is TRBV10-3; D uncertain. The V end lost 8 bases, the J end lost 2 bases, and 10 bases lay between the germline ends. Germline CDR1 ENHRY, CDR2 SYGVKD. CDR3 length equals 14 residues.

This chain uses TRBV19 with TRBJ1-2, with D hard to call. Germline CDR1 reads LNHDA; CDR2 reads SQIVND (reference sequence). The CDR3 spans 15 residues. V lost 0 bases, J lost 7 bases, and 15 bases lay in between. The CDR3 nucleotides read TGTGCCAGTAGTATAGATGGCAGACCACGAGGTGGCTACACCTTC. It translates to CASSIDGRPRGGYTF.

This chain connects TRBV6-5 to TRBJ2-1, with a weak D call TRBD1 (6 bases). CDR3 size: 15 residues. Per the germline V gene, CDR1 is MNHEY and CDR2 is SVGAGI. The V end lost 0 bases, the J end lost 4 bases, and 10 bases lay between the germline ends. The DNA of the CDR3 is TGTGCCAGCAGTTACTCGGGACATACTTACAATGAGCAGTTCTTC. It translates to CASSYSGHTYNEQFF.

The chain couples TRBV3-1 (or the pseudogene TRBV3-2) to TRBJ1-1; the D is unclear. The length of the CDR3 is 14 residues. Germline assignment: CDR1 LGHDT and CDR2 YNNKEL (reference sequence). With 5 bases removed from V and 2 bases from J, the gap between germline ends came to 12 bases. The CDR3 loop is CASSYQERNTEAFF. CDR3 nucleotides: TGTGCCAGCAGCTATCAAGAGCGCAACACTGAAGCTTTCTTT.

In DNA, the CDR3 is TGTGCCAGCAGATTGACAGGGAGCTCCTACGAGCAGTACTTC. This codes for CASRLTGSSYEQYF. V and J are TRBV21-1 and TRBJ2-7; the tabulated D call, TRBD1, remains unverified against the DNA. TRBV21-1 is a recognized pseudogene. The CDR3 has 14 amino acids.

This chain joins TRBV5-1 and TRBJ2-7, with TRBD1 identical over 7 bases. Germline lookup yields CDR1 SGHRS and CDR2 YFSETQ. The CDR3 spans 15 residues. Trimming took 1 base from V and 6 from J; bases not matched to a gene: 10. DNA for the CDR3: TGCGCCAGCAGCTTGCTTCCCGCAGGGGGAAGCGAGCAGTACTTC. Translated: CASSLLPAGGSEQYF.

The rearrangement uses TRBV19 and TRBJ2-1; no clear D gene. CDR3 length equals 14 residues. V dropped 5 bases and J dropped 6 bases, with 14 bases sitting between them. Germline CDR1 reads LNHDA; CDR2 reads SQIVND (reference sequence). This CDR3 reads CASSVRQVSNEQFF. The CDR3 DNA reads TGTGCCAGTAGTGTCAGGCAAGTGAGCAATGAGCAGTTCTTC. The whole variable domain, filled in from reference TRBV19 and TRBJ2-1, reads DGGITQSPKYLFRKEGQNVTLSCEQNLNHDAMYWYRQDPGQGLRLIYYSQIVNDFQKGDIAEGYSVSREKKESFPLTVTSAQKNPTAFYLCASSVRQVSNEQFFGPGTRLTVL.

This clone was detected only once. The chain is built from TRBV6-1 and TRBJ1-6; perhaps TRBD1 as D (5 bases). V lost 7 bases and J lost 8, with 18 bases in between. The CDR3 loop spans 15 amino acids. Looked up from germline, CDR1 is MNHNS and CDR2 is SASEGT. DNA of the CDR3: TGTGCCAGCAAGACGACAGTATCGTGGGATTCACCCCTCCACTTT. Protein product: CASKTTVSWDSPLHF.